This entry concerns a single T cell receptor beta chain. Its antigen remains unidentified. No quality values exist for individual bases; no much larger clone is one base distant. V loses 4 bases of germline sequence and J loses 2 bases, and the interval between the two ends is 15 bases. CDR1 and CDR2 (LNHDA, SQIVND) derive from the germline V gene (reference sequence). The CDR3 goes from the cysteine to the phenylalanine over 17 residues. The kept DNA is CDR3 alone, 51 bases in frame from the first base. In the prospective study, participants were about 18 to 95 years old, resided in around 25 geographic areas of the United States, and were enrolled through a virtual design. In the prospective study, participants were assigned to cohorts based on the clinical history participants reported in a screening survey and a study questionnaire. Recovered participants in ImmuneRACE Cohort 3 were defined as having two consecutive negative NP/OP PCR tests, clearance from a healthcare professional, or resolution of symptoms. In the prospective study, whole blood, serum and a nasopharyngeal or oropharyngeal swab were collected from each participant by mobile phlebotomists. Additional blood draws and questionnaires over an approximately two-month period could optionally be provided by prospective study participants. Prospective study blood samples were shipped either frozen or at room temperature before DNA extraction.

TCRbeta CDR3 regions were amplified from genomic DNA using the immunoSEQ Assay, a bias-controlled multiplex PCR. From the authors' description of their analysis: The number of nucleated cells in each sample was estimated by amplification of reference gene primers within the assay. Sequence reads were collapsed and filtered to measure the absolute abundance of every unique TCRbeta CDR3 rearrangement. For each sample, productive Simpson clonality was calculated as the square root of Simpson's diversity index over productive rearrangements. TCRdb took this table from immuneACCESS and kept in-frame rearrangements with V and J called. Such tables lack part of the clones; where checked against another copy, unresolved V genes explain under half of the gap, and the rest is unexplained. Clone size and the V and J calls come from that table; the DNA yielded D and trimming. The sample yields roughly 200,000 clones; 85% were counted once. The ten largest clones represent 18% of the sample.

This sample was taken from a study of blood T cell repertoires in COVID-19 (TCRdb year 2020). Background on the whole study: The collaborator samples originated in the United States, Italy and Spain and spanned the acute and convalescent phases of COVID-19. Samples came from the ongoing ImmuneRACE study (first 160 participants) plus 1,254 subjects from 6 global collaborators. The dataset comprised deeply sampled blood TCRbeta repertoires from subjects exposed to, actively infected with, or recovered from COVID-19. The prospective study material was composed of cDNA or gDNA derived from T cells, B-cell-depleted T cells, or PBMCs. Nearly every sample came with metadata listing a de-identified subject ID, COVID-19 status, age in years and sex. Where available, HLA class I and class II types were obtained from metadata supplied by the sample provider rather than from assay-based typing. The repertoires were released in a freely available public database intended as a resource for research on the immune response to SARS-CoV-2.

The paper as a whole reports these results and caveats: The amount of clinical and demographic metadata varied by source and participant and was provided uncurated.

The sequencing input was PBMCs or T cells enriched from blood (not recorded which). The sequence links TRBV19 to TRBJ2-6; the D gene is unclear. The clonotype originates from a man aged 40-55 years who had recovered from COVID-19. The CDR3 region has the sequence CASSTRYYQTGANVLTF. The DNA reads TGTGCCAGTAGTACCCGCTACTACCAGACTGGGGCCAACGTCCTGACTTTC.